Below are 17 T cell receptor beta chains sequenced from a single sample in a study of cytomegalovirus exposure and HLA in healthy donors. The study ran its PCR with 60 Vbeta and 13 Jbeta primers. The data were produced by immunoSEQ multiplex PCR, yet TCRdb's version contains in-frame clones alone and is incomplete. Of 75,000 to 80,000 clones in the sample, around four fifths are singletons; the top ten hold 8% to 9.5%. Input material: PBMCs. The receptors stem from a woman in her forties in good health and CMV-seropositive.

The gene calls are TRBV29-1 and TRBJ2-6; D tentatively fits TRBD1 or TRBD2 (6 bases each). The CDR3 consists of 14 residues. The ends were cut back, 7 bases at V and 0 bases at J, with 10 bases in the middle. The germline gives CDR1 SQVTM, CDR2 ANQGSEA. CDR3 residues: CSAEGGSGANVLTF. In nucleotides, the CDR3 is TGCAGCGCTGAGGGGGGCTCTGGGGCCAACGTCCTGACTTTC.

The chain recombines TRBV29-1 with TRBJ2-7; 9 bases match TRBD2. Germline V gene lookup returns CDR1 SQVTM and CDR2 ANQGSEA. This CDR3 region has 15 residues. V lost 2 bases to trimming and J lost 6 bases; unmatched junction nucleotides: 11. This CDR3 is CSVERLAGSGAEQYF. The CDR3 DNA sequence: TGCAGCGTTGAACGGCTAGCGGGGTCAGGAGCCGAGCAGTACTTC.

This clone was detected once. This sample also contains other DNA sequences that code for the same CDR3. The CDR3, as DNA: TGTGCCAGCAGTTTAGACAGGGTCAGGGCGGATACGCAGTATTTT. Its protein is CASSLDRVRADTQYF. The V gene is TRBV27, the J gene TRBJ2-3, with TRBD1 identical over 7 bases. The V segment lost 2 bases and the J segment 6 bases; nucleotides outside the gene matches: 8. Germline V gene lookup returns CDR1 MNHEY and CDR2 SMNVEV (reference sequence). The CDR3 totals 15 residues.

This sequence joins TRBV28 and TRBJ1-2, with D possibly matching TRBD1 (5 bases). Germline-derived CDR1 and CDR2 are MDHEN and SYDVKM. This CDR3 comprises 15 residues. Trimming pared 3 bases from V and 0 bases from J, leaving 11 bases between. The CDR3 coding sequence is TGTGCCAGCAGTTTGTGGTCGGACACTAACTATGGCTACACCTTC. Its translation: CASSLWSDTNYGYTF.

The V call is TRBV7-9, the J call TRBJ1-1; a possible D gene is TRBD1 (6 bases). The V gene lost 5 bases and the J gene lost 0 bases, with 10 bases spanning the gap. This CDR3 is built from 14 residues. Germline CDR1 SEHNR, CDR2 FQNEAQ (reference sequence). The CDR3 region has the DNA TGTGCCAGCAGCCCGGGACACGTGAACACTGAAGCTTTCTTT. Its translation is CASSPGHVNTEAFF.

The V call is TRBV5-1, the J call TRBJ2-3; D unresolved. From germline, CDR1 is SGHRS and CDR2 YFSETQ. The length of the CDR3 is 13 residues. Trimming took off 4 bases at V and 6 bases at J, with 12 bases between the two ends. The chain's CDR3 is CASSGDSRDTQYF. CDR3 sequence (DNA): TGCGCCAGCAGCGGAGATAGTAGGGATACGCAGTATTTT.

V gene TRBV29-1 combines with J gene TRBJ2-3, with D possibly being TRBD2 (6 bases). Germline V gene lookup returns CDR1 SQVTM and CDR2 ANQGSEA. The CDR3 totals 11 residues. Trimming took off 5 bases at V and 5 bases at J, with 8 bases between the two ends. DNA for the CDR3: TGCAGCGTTTTGGGAGGAGATACGCAGTATTTT. This encodes CSVLGGDTQYF.

The J gene is TRBJ1-1, the V gene TRBV7-9; 7 bases fit TRBD1. Germline V CDR1 and CDR2: SEHNR, FQNEAQ (reference sequence). This CDR3 contains 14 residues. The ends lost 5 bases at V and 0 bases at J; junction bases unmatched: 3. CDR3 in DNA: TGTGCCAGCAGCGCAACAGGGGTGAACACTGAAGCTTTCTTT. It codes for CASSATGVNTEAFF.

CDR3 nucleotides: TGCGCCAGCAGCCCCCTCGGACAGGGGGCAGGCAAAAACATTCAGTACTTC. It specifies CASSPLGQGAGKNIQYF. V and J are TRBV4-1 and TRBJ2-4; 11 bases are shared with TRBD1. CDR1 is MGHRA, CDR2 YSYEKL, per germline. The CDR3 runs 17 residues. The trim removed 4 bases at V and 3 bases at J, leaving 8 bases unmatched.

CDR3 sequence reads: CASSEVRVITGNTIYF. CDR3 sequence (DNA): TGTGCCAGCAGTGAGGTCAGGGTAATCACTGGAAACACCATATATTTT. This chain joins TRBV2 and TRBJ1-3; D might be TRBD1 (5 bases). Germline CDR1 is SNHLY and CDR2 is FYNNEI. V lost 3 bases, J lost 2 bases, and 14 bases lay in between. The CDR3 extends over 16 amino acids.

The table lists this clone with a few counts. Other DNA sequences within the sample encode an identical CDR3. The V call is TRBV5-1, the J call TRBJ1-5, with 10 bases matching TRBD1. From germline, CDR1 is SGHRS and CDR2 YFSETQ. J was trimmed by 5 bases and V by 4 bases; bases with no gene match: 3. The CDR3 runs 14 residues. CDR3 DNA: TGCGCCAGCAGCAGGACAGGGGGAGATCAGCCCCAGCATTTT. Its protein is CASSRTGGDQPQHF.

The rearrangement joins TRBV28 to TRBJ1-2; the match to TRBD1 covers 10 bases. CDR3 length: 13 amino acids. V lost 6 bases and J lost 6; bases outside the gene matches: 4. The V gene's germline CDR1 is MDHEN and CDR2 SYDVKM. The CDR3 DNA is TGTGCCAGCAGAGGGGACAGGGGAGATGGCTACACCTTC. It specifies CASRGDRGDGYTF.

The chain combines TRBV5-1 with TRBJ1-5; TRBD1 might be the D (6 bases). Germline CDR1 is SGHRS and CDR2 is YFSETQ. The CDR3 consists of 14 residues. V lost 1 base and J lost 5, with 10 bases in between. The CDR3 region is CASSLTGNDQPQHF. CDR3 DNA: TGCGCCAGCAGCTTGACAGGGAACGATCAGCCCCAGCATTTT.

This clone has just one count. This chain joins TRBV27 and TRBJ1-5, with D maybe TRBD1 (5 bases). The CDR3 totals 14 residues. The ends were cut back, 2 bases at V and 6 bases at J, with 11 bases in the middle. CDR1 and CDR2 from the germline V gene are MNHEY and SMNVEV (reference sequence). CDR3 region: CASSLRPGGQPQHF. The DNA of the CDR3 is TGTGCCAGCAGTTTACGGCCGGGGGGTCAGCCCCAGCATTTT.

This chain links TRBV6-1 with TRBJ2-3, with 9 bases aligning to TRBD1. Unmatched junction bases numbered 6, after V lost 4 bases and J lost 4 bases. The CDR3 has 15 amino acids. Germline V lookup: CDR1 MNHNS, CDR2 SASEGT. The CDR3 DNA follows: TGTGCCAGCAGTGCGACAGGGGGGAAAGCAGATACGCAGTATTTT. Residues: CASSATGGKADTQYF.

CDR3 bases: TGTGCCAGCAGTTTAGGGACAGGGGGCTACGAGCAGTACTTC. Its protein product is CASSLGTGGYEQYF. The gene calls are TRBV5-4 and TRBJ2-7; 11 bases map to TRBD1. The CDR3 has 14 residues. The junction had 4 bases not matched to a gene; V was cut back by 5 bases and J by 3 bases. CDR1 and CDR2 from the germline V gene are SGHNT and YYREEE (reference sequence).

This clone was counted a few times. This chain connects TRBV7-2 to TRBJ1-5, with D maybe TRBD1 (6 bases). V was pared by 5 bases and J by 1 base, with 12 bases between. There are 15 residues in the CDR3. Germline V gene data show CDR1 as SGHTA and CDR2 as FQGNSA. The CDR3, as DNA: TGTGCCAGCAGCGCTACAGGGTTAAGCAATCAGCCCCAGCATTTT. It encodes CASSATGLSNQPQHF.